Listed below are T cell receptor beta chains from one sample, sequenced in a study of OX40 agonist ivuxolimab in advanced cancers. Some clones are missing from TCRdb's copy, which holds only in-frame ones; the method was immunoSEQ multiplex PCR. The sample carries 14,000 to 15,000 clones, roughly 80% recorded once. Sequenced material: CD4+ or CD8+ T cells sorted from blood, taken in a trial of the OX40 agonist ivuxolimab. The receptors were gathered from an adult with an advanced solid tumor such as melanoma, head and neck, liver or kidney cancer. Both conserved end residues are part of each CDR3. Fields, in order: V gene, clone size, J gene, D gene, CDR3 DNA, CDR3 protein. A D gene is named only where the DNA matches it firmly. Clone size is given for some rows only: seen once, a few or many times, or a class if the clone is expanded.

TRBV7-6	NA	TRBJ2-1	NA	TGTGCCAGCAGCTTAGGCGGAGAGTCGTTGATAAGTGAGCAGTTCTTC	CASSLGGESLISEQFF
TRBV5-1	many	TRBJ2-1	NA	TGCGCCAGCAGTTATGGGACTTCCAATGAGCAGTTCTTC	CASSYGTSNEQFF
TRBV27	NA	TRBJ1-4	NA	TGTGCCACCCGGCATGGGTCTACTAATGAAAAACTGTTTTTT	CATRHGSTNEKLFF
TRBV20-1	large	TRBJ1-1	NA	TGCAGTGGTTTAAGCAAGACTGAAGCTTTCTTT	CSGLSKTEAFF
TRBV2	NA	TRBJ2-3	TRBD2	TGTGCCAGCAGTGAATCCCTAGCGGGGGGGGATACGCAGTATTTT	CASSESLAGGDTQYF
TRBV28	NA	TRBJ2-4	NA	TGTGCCAGCCGTTTGAAGGACAAGCTGAAATCTTGCTTC	CASRLKDKLKSCF
TRBV28	NA	TRBJ2-7	TRBD2	TGTGCCAGCAGTCAAACCCTAGCGGGGCCCTACGAGCAGTACTTC	CASSQTLAGPYEQYF
TRBV5-4	NA	TRBJ2-5	NA	TGTGCCAGCACCCAGACCCAGTACTTC	CASTQTQYF
TRBV29-1	NA	TRBJ2-3	NA	TGCAGCGTTGAAGAAACTTCAGATACGCAGTATTTT	CSVEETSDTQYF
TRBV5-6	NA	TRBJ2-1	NA	TGTGCCAGCAGCCATCCCGTGGGTGGGTACAATGAGCAGTTCTTC	CASSHPVGGYNEQFF
TRBV28	NA	TRBJ2-7	TRBD1	TGTGCCAGCAGTTACTCAGGGACAGGGGGCGGGTACGAGCAGTACTTC	CASSYSGTGGGYEQYF
TRBV27	NA	TRBJ2-7	NA	TGTGCCAGCAGTTTATCGTCTTGGGGGTTAGCGGACTCCTACGAGCAGTACTTC	CASSLSSWGLADSYEQYF
TRBV7-2	hyperexpanded	TRBJ2-2	NA	TGTGCCAGCAGCTTAGATTTGGGGACTTATGCCGGGGAGCTGTTTTTT	CASSLDLGTYAGELFF
TRBV29-1	once	TRBJ2-7	NA	TGCAGCGCCACTACAGGAGCCTACGAGCAGTACTTC	CSATTGAYEQYF
TRBV7-2	few	TRBJ1-5	NA	TGTGCCAGCAGCTTGGGTACAGGACAGCCCCAGCATTTT	CASSLGTGQPQHF
TRBV9	NA	TRBJ2-7	NA	TGTGCCAGCAGCCCTCTCCCGACAGGAGAGAACTACGAGCAGTACTTC	CASSPLPTGENYEQYF
TRBV5-5	NA	TRBJ1-1	NA	TGTGCCAGCAGCTTGGACAGGGTGAACACTGAAGCTTTCTTT	CASSLDRVNTEAFF
TRBV7-9	NA	TRBJ2-2	NA	TGTGCCAGCAGCGAATGGACGGCCGCGAACACCGGGGAGCTGTTTTTT	CASSEWTAANTGELFF
TRBV27	NA	TRBJ2-7	NA	TGTGCCAGCAGTTTTCAGAATTCCTACGAGCAGTACTTC	CASSFQNSYEQYF
TRBV2	NA	TRBJ1-1	NA	TGTGCCAACTCACCGGGTACCCTCCCTGAAGCTTTCTTT	CANSPGTLPEAFF
TRBV27	once	TRBJ2-2	NA	TGTGCCAGCAGTATGAGTACCGGGGAGCTGTTTTTT	CASSMSTGELFF
TRBV5-1	NA	TRBJ2-5	NA	TGCGCCAGCAGCTTGGTGGGCAGACAAGAGACCCAGTACTTC	CASSLVGRQETQYF
TRBV5-4	NA	TRBJ1-5	NA	TGTGCCAGCAGCTCTGGGTTAACCAATCAGCCCCAGCATTTT	CASSSGLTNQPQHF
TRBV6-4	NA	TRBJ2-3	TRBD1	TGTGCCAGCAGTGCAGGGGGCGCAGATACGCAGTATTTT	CASSAGGADTQYF
TRBV18	NA	TRBJ2-1	TRBD2	TGTGCCAGCTCACCAGCCGCCCTAGCGGGAGGACCCTACAATGAGCAGTTCTTC	CASSPAALAGGPYNEQFF
TRBV6-1	NA	TRBJ2-1	TRBD1	TGTGCCAGCAGCTGGACAGGGGGGAATGAGCAGTTCTTC	CASSWTGGNEQFF
TRBV10-1	NA	TRBJ2-3	TRBD2	TGCGCCAGCAGTTTGACTAGCGAAGATACGCAGTATTTT	CASSLTSEDTQYF
TRBV13	NA	TRBJ2-3	NA	TGTGCCAGCACCCCCCAAGGGTTCACAGATACGCAGTATTTT	CASTPQGFTDTQYF
TRBV5-1	NA	TRBJ2-7	TRBD2	TGCGCCAGCAGCCGACCTAGCGGGAAAACCTTC	CASSRPSGKTF
TRBV9	NA	TRBJ2-3	NA	TGTGCCAGCACGTCAGGGTCGGTCGCAGATACGCAGTATTTT	CASTSGSVADTQYF
TRBV29-1	once	TRBJ1-2	NA	TGCAGCGTTGAAGACACAGATGACTATGGCTACACCTTC	CSVEDTDDYGYTF
TRBV27	once	TRBJ2-7	NA	TGTGCCAGCAGTTTAGCGGGACCCTCTCCCTACGAGCAGTACTTC	CASSLAGPSPYEQYF
TRBV6-1	NA	TRBJ2-3	NA	TGTGCCAGCACCCACTACACAGATACGCAGTATTTT	CASTHYTDTQYF
TRBV7-6	NA	TRBJ2-1	NA	TGTGCCAGCAGCTTAGAGAACCCTAGGGATCTATCCTACAATGAGCAGTTCTTC	CASSLENPRDLSYNEQFF
TRBV14	few	TRBJ2-7	NA	TGTGCCAGCAGCCAAGAAAGGGGGAGCGAGCAGTACTTC	CASSQERGSEQYF
TRBV7-9	NA	TRBJ2-5	NA	TGTGCCAGCAGCTCCACGTACCAAGAGACCCAGTACTTC	CASSSTYQETQYF
TRBV7-9	NA	TRBJ1-1	NA	TGTGCCAGCAGCCCCCCAAGGTACACTGAAGCTTTCTTT	CASSPPRYTEAFF
TRBV29-1	NA	TRBJ2-1	NA	TGCAGCGTTGAGGGGGGCCGGTACAATGAGCAGTTCTTC	CSVEGGRYNEQFF
TRBV6-1	few	TRBJ1-4	NA	TGTGCCAGCAGTGATCCCACGGACAGCTCTAATGAAAAACTGTTTTTT	CASSDPTDSSNEKLFF
TRBV10-2	NA	TRBJ2-3	NA	TGCGCCAGCAGTGAGTTGAGTCCGGCAGATACGCAGTATTTT	CASSELSPADTQYF
TRBV13	NA	TRBJ2-5	NA	TGTGCCAGCAGCTTAGGGAGGGTCACAGGAGGTAGTCAAGAGACCCAGTACTTC	CASSLGRVTGGSQETQYF
TRBV19	NA	TRBJ2-7	TRBD2	TGTGCCAGTAGTTTTGGACTAGCGGGAGAGGACGAGCAGTACTTC	CASSFGLAGEDEQYF
TRBV29-1	NA	TRBJ2-3	TRBD2	TGCAGCGTTGAAGTTCAGACTAGCGGGAGGACAGATACGCAGTATTTT	CSVEVQTSGRTDTQYF
TRBV9	NA	TRBJ2-1	NA	TGTGCCAGCAGCGTAGCTCATGAGCAGTTCTTC	CASSVAHEQFF
TRBV2	NA	TRBJ1-1	NA	TGTGCCAGCAGCTGGACAGCTACGAAGGGGGACACTGAAGCTTTCTTT	CASSWTATKGDTEAFF